The 21 T cell receptor beta chains below were found in one sample sequenced in a study of lymphopenia after photon versus proton radiotherapy. Here immunoSEQ multiplex PCR was the method, and the copy in TCRdb shows in-frame clones only, minus some. The table records 75,000 to 90,000 clones, about four fifths of them present only once. The sample consisted of peripheral blood, taken from a patient treated with proton-based radiotherapy. Receptors originate from a man in his 60s with pancreatic cancer.

This chain joins TRBV5-5 and TRBJ2-3, with TRBD2 identical over 8 bases. The CDR3 runs 14 residues. Germline CDR1 reads SGHKS; CDR2 reads YYEKEE (reference sequence). Losses at the gene ends were 4 bases for V and 6 bases for J; bases not matched to a gene: 7. The CDR3 coding sequence is TGTGCCAGCAGCCCCTTTAGCGGGAAGGATACGCAGTATTTT. It specifies CASSPFSGKDTQYF.

This chain links TRBV5-1 with TRBJ2-5; D may be TRBD1 (5 bases). The germline CDR1 and CDR2 sequences are SGHRS and YFSETQ. V gave up 3 bases and J gave up 2 bases, with 11 bases separating them. The CDR3 is made up of 14 amino acids. CDR3 loop: CASSYGHLQETQYF. CDR3 coding DNA: TGCGCCAGCAGCTATGGACACTTACAAGAGACCCAGTACTTC.

The rearrangement uses TRBV21-1 and TRBJ2-4; the D call in the table, TRBD1, was not verified against the DNA. TRBV21-1 is termed a pseudogene. The CDR3 loop spans 15 amino acids. CDR3 loop: CASRTGGRAKNIQYF. CDR3 bases: TGTGCCAGCAGGACAGGGGGTAGAGCCAAAAACATTCAGTACTTC.

The gene calls are TRBV5-1 and TRBJ2-3; D might be TRBD1 (5 bases). The ends were cut back, 6 bases at V and 3 bases at J, with 11 bases in the middle. Germline loops: CDR1 SGHRS, CDR2 YFSETQ. The CDR3 covers 13 residues. The CDR3 here is CASTTGPTDTQYF. CDR3 DNA sequence: TGCGCCAGCACCACAGGCCCAACAGATACGCAGTATTTT.

The V call is TRBV5-5, the J call TRBJ1-4; D is ambiguous. Germline CDR1 SGHKS, CDR2 YYEKEE (reference sequence). The CDR3 sequence is 13 residues long. The V gene lost 0 bases and the J gene lost 8 bases, with 8 bases spanning the gap. CDR3 protein: CASSLGVEEKLFF. The CDR3 DNA reads TGTGCCAGCAGCTTGGGAGTGGAAGAAAAACTGTTTTTT.

The gene calls are TRBV7-2 and TRBJ2-2, with D tentatively TRBD1 (6 bases). The germline V gene encodes CDR1 SGHTA and CDR2 FQGNSA. V lost 5 bases, J lost 1 base, and 11 bases lay in between. The CDR3 is made up of 15 amino acids. CDR3 sequence (DNA): TGTGCCAGCAGCGGACAGCTCCTGAACACCGGGGAGCTGTTTTTT. Translation: CASSGQLLNTGELFF.

For the CDR3, the DNA is TGTGCCAGCAGCTTAGCGCGGCGGGAGGACCTCTACGAGCAGTACTTC. Encoded protein: CASSLARREDLYEQYF. The chain couples TRBV7-6 to TRBJ2-7; 8 bases fit TRBD2. V lost 0 bases, J lost 3 bases, and 7 bases stayed unmatched. This CDR3 contains 16 residues. CDR1 is SGHVS and CDR2 is FNYEAQ in the germline V gene.

This clone was observed a few times. The rearrangement uses TRBV20-1 and TRBJ2-5; D uncertain. The CDR3 has 10 residues. CDR1 and CDR2 (germline): DFQATT, SNEGSKA (reference sequence). V was cut by 6 bases and J by 3 bases, with 5 bases left in between. CDR3 DNA: TGCAGTGCAGCAGAAGAGACCCAGTACTTC. Translated, it gives CSAAEETQYF.

The rearrangement joins TRBV28 to TRBJ2-7; 7 bases are shared with TRBD1. CDR1 MDHEN and CDR2 SYDVKM come from the germline V gene. The CDR3 has 16 amino acids. Trimming took 3 bases from V and 3 from J; bases not matched to a gene: 11. The CDR3, as DNA: TGTGCCAGCAGTTTTGTCGCTGGACAGGTTTTCTACGAGCAGTACTTC. Translating gives CASSFVAGQVFYEQYF.

This clone has only a few counts. This chain joins TRBV23-1 and TRBJ2-5; D might be TRBD1 (6 bases). TRBV23-1 is assigned to the ORF class and has an uncertain function. The CDR3 loop spans 17 amino acids. V was cut by 4 bases and J by 2 bases, with 20 bases left in between. The CDR3, as DNA: TGCGCCAGCAGTCCAGGGGCCCATAGAAAAACACAAGAGACCCAGTACTTC. Its translation: CASSPGAHRKTQETQYF.

The rearrangement uses TRBV7-9 and TRBJ2-1; 7 bases match TRBD1. CDR3 size: 14 residues. The J segment lost 2 bases and the V segment lost 7 bases, leaving 5 bases of the junction unmatched. Germline loops: CDR1 SEHNR, CDR2 FQNEAQ (reference sequence). The CDR3 is CASTPDRAYNEQFF. The DNA of the CDR3 is TGTGCCAGCACTCCCGACAGGGCCTACAATGAGCAGTTCTTC.

The genes are TRBV18 and TRBJ2-6; D unresolved. Between the trimmed V and J ends, which lost 8 bases and 1 base, there was a span of 9 bases. This CDR3 comprises 14 residues. CDR1 and CDR2 from the germline V gene are KGHSH and LQKENI. This chain's CDR3 is CASRSSSGANVLTF. CDR3 sequence (DNA): TGTGCCAGCCGAAGTTCTTCTGGGGCCAACGTCCTGACTTTC.

The chain combines TRBV6-1 with TRBJ2-7; D ambiguous. This CDR3 is built from 13 residues. V shed 6 bases and J shed 3 bases, with 12 bases lying between them. CDR1 is MNHNS, CDR2 SASEGT, per germline. CDR3 coding DNA: TGTGCCAGCAGCGAACACGTCGACTACGAGCAGTACTTC. Its translation: CASSEHVDYEQYF.

The chain is built from TRBV7-9 and TRBJ2-7; TRBD1 matches 7 bases. This CDR3 is 13 amino acids long. Losses at the gene ends were 5 bases for V and 6 bases for J; bases not matched to a gene: 7. The germline V gene encodes CDR1 SEHNR and CDR2 FQNEAQ (reference sequence). The CDR3 DNA is TGTGCCAGCAGCCCAGACAGGGTAAGCGAGCAGTACTTC. It specifies CASSPDRVSEQYF.

The rearrangement joins TRBV5-1 to TRBJ1-5; D call uncertain. The germline gives CDR1 SGHRS, CDR2 YFSETQ. V lost 0 bases and J lost 7, with 14 bases in between. There are 15 residues in the CDR3. The CDR3 loop is CASSLAGEGSQPQHF. In DNA form, the CDR3 reads TGCGCCAGCAGCTTGGCCGGGGAGGGTTCGCAGCCCCAGCATTTT.

The chain employs TRBV4-2 and TRBJ1-3; D is unresolved. The CDR3 loop spans 15 amino acids. CDR1 is LGHNA, CDR2 YNFKEQ, per germline. V lost 0 bases and J 2 bases, leaving 8 bases between the germline ends. The CDR3 sequence: CASSQDLGPGNTIYF. CDR3 nucleotide sequence: TGTGCCAGCAGCCAAGATCTCGGACCTGGAAACACCATATATTTT.

This chain uses TRBV15 with TRBJ2-1; perhaps TRBD1 as D (6 bases). The CDR3 has 14 residues. Germline assignment: CDR1 LNHNV and CDR2 YYDKDF (reference sequence). Trimming took off 5 bases at V and 0 bases at J, with 8 bases between the two ends. The chain's CDR3 is CATSRGGSYNEQFF. CDR3 DNA sequence: TGTGCCACCAGCCGAGGGGGCTCCTACAATGAGCAGTTCTTC.

This chain links TRBV28 with TRBJ2-7; D is undetermined. V lost 5 bases and J lost 7, with 9 bases in between. The germline gives CDR1 MDHEN, CDR2 SYDVKM. The CDR3 runs 11 residues. CDR3 sequence (DNA): TGTGCCAGCAGTACTCCGAGGGAGCAGTACTTC. Protein product: CASSTPREQYF.

The rearrangement links TRBV6-4 to TRBJ2-2; D remains unclear. The CDR3 contains 14 residues. The germline V gene encodes CDR1 MRHNA and CDR2 SNTAGT. The ends were cut back, 6 bases at V and 1 base at J, with 9 bases in the middle. DNA of the CDR3: TGTGCCAGCAGGCCGAACGAGAACACCGGGGAGCTGTTTTTT. Amino acid sequence: CASRPNENTGELFF.

This chain links TRBV11-2 with TRBJ2-5; D possibly corresponds to TRBD1 (6 bases). Looked up from germline, CDR1 is SGHAT and CDR2 is FQNNGV. Trimming stripped 4 bases from V and 5 bases from J, with 14 bases between. The CDR3 runs 14 residues. CDR3 sequence: CASSSAWGLETQYF. The CDR3 DNA reads as TGTGCCAGCAGCTCCGCGTGGGGGCTTGAGACCCAGTACTTC. The variable domain in full, with the rest retrieved from reference TRBV11-2 and TRBJ2-5, is EAGVAQSPRYKIIEKRQSVAFWCNPISGHATLYWYQQILGQGPKLLIQFQNNGVVDDSQLPKDRFSAERLKGVDSTLKIQPAKLEDSAVYLCASSSAWGLETQYFGPGTRLLVL.

This chain uses TRBV15 with TRBJ2-1, with D possibly TRBD2 on 5 matching bases. V gave up 0 bases and J gave up 5 bases, with 14 bases separating them. There are 16 residues in the CDR3. The germline V gene encodes CDR1 LNHNV and CDR2 YYDKDF (reference sequence). The CDR3 sequence is CATSRDTGVTHNEQFF. The CDR3 bases are TGTGCCACCAGCAGAGATACCGGGGTTACCCACAATGAGCAGTTCTTC.